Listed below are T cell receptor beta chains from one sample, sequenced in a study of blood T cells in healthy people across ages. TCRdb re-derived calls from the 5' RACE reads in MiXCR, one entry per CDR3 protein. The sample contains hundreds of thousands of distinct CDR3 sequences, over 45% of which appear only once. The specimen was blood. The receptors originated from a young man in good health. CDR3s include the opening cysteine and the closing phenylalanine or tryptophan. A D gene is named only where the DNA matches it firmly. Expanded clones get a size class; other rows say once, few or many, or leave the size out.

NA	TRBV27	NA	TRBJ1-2	CSSSLTGSALGGYTF	TGTTCCAGCAGCCTCACAGGGAGCGCCTTAGGGGGCTACACCTTC
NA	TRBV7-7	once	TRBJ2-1	CASSLEQVTEQFF	TGTGCTAGCAGCTTAGAGCAGGTGACCGAGCAGTTCTTC
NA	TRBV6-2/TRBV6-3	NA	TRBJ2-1	CASKQDIHNEQFF	TGTGCCAGTAAACAGGACATTCACAATGAGCAGTTCTTC
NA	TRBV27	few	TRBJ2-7	CASRLQGVGRNEQYF	TGTGCCAGCAGACTACAGGGTGTCGGGAGGAACGAGCAGTACTTC
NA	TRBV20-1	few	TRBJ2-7	CSAMTGGPYEQYF	TGCAGTGCTATGACAGGTGGGCCCTACGAGCAGTACTTC
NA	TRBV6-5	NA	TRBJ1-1	CASSYTGEGTEAFF	TGTGCCAGCAGTTACACTGGGGAAGGAACTGAAGCTTTCTTT
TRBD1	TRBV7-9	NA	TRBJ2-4	CASSLVTGAAKNIQYF	TGTGCCAGCAGCTTGGTGACAGGGGCTGCCAAAAACATTCAGTACTTC
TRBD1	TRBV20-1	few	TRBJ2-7	CSARGTRTGAFYEQYF	TGCAGTGCTAGAGGGACCCGGACAGGGGCTTTCTACGAGCAGTACTTC
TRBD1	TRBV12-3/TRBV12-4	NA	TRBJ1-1	CASREGQGAEAFF	TGTGCCAGCAGAGAGGGACAGGGGGCTGAAGCTTTCTTT
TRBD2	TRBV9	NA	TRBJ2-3	CASSFGGTSGTDTQYF	TGTGCCAGCAGCTTCGGTGGGACTAGCGGGACAGATACGCAGTATTTT
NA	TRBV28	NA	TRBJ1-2	CASSLLDSYGYTF	TGTGCCAGCAGTTTACTGGACTCCTATGGCTACACCTTC
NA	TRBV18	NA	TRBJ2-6	CASSPETSGANVLTF	TGTGCCAGCTCACCCGAGACCTCTGGGGCCAACGTCCTGACTTTC
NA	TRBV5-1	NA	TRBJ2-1	CASAETRGEQFF	TGCGCCAGCGCTGAGACCCGAGGAGAGCAGTTCTTC